Each of the 5 T cell receptor beta chains below was sequenced from the same sample in a study of regulatory T cells in long-lasting Graves disease. Noted time point: persistent/refractory GD, antithyroid drugs over 5 years with positive TRAb. Isolated PBMC RNA provided the starting material for the TCR library. In building TCR beta libraries, iRepertoire HTBI primers were used together with Arm-PCR of CDR3 regions. TCRdb recomputed calls from the multiplex PCR reads with MiXCR, one row per CDR3 protein. The data show a few hundred thousand distinct CDR3 sequences, roughly 25% seen once. The sample in question was peripheral blood mononuclear cells (PBMCs), obtained when the disease was refractory, from a patient treated with antithyroid drugs. The receptors were gathered from a woman aged 40 to 50 with Graves disease.

This clonotype was seen a single time. This may arise from a read error, as a much more abundant clone is one base away. The chain uses TRBV28 and TRBJ2-5; a weak D match, TRBD1 (8 bases). The J call may be mistaken, given a closer DNA end match to TRBJ2-4. This CDR3 spans 15 amino acids. CDR1 is MDHEN and CDR2 is SYDVKM in the germline V gene. The CDR3 DNA is TGTGCCAGCAGCATACAACAGGGGGGGAAAAGCATTCAGTACTTC. It specifies CASSIQQGGKSIQYF.

This clonotype was seen more than once but under ten times. The rearrangement links TRBV20-1 to TRBJ2-1, with 10 bases lining up with TRBD2. In germline, CDR1 is DFQATT, CDR2 SNEGSKA (reference sequence). Trimming at V came to 5 bases and at J to 6 bases, leaving 10 bases not matched to a gene. The length of the CDR3 is 15 residues. The CDR3 sequence is CSAGRLAGYSNEQFF. The CDR3 DNA reads TGCAGTGCTGGGAGACTAGCGGGTTACAGCAATGAGCAGTTCTTC.

This clonotype was seen many times. The CDR3 region is CSASSTSGNTDTQYF. The CDR3 DNA reads TGCAGTGCTAGTTCGACTAGCGGGAACACAGATACGCAGTATTTT. V is TRBV20-1 and J is TRBJ2-3; 11 bases fit TRBD2. Germline V gene sequence: CDR1 DFQATT, CDR2 SNEGSKA (reference sequence). The CDR3 loop spans 15 amino acids. V was pared by 3 bases and J by 2 bases, with 4 bases of the junction left unmatched.

This clonotype showed up just a few times. The gene calls are TRBV27 and TRBJ2-7; D possibly corresponds to TRBD2 (6 bases). Trimming pared 5 bases from V and 2 bases from J, leaving 16 bases between. The CDR3 runs 15 residues. The V gene's germline CDR1 is MNHEY and CDR2 SMNVEV (reference sequence). CDR3 sequence reads: CASSASGTGTYEQYF. CDR3 bases: TGTGCCAGCAGTGCCTCCGGGACTGGGACCTACGAGCAGTACTTC.

This clonotype appeared once. CDR3 in DNA: TGCGCCAGCAGCCACGGACAGGTTCACCTCCAAGAGACCCAGTACTTC. Protein: CASSHGQVHLQETQYF. The V call is TRBV5-1, the J call TRBJ2-5; 7 bases map to TRBD1. There are 16 residues in the CDR3. V shed 4 bases, J shed 1 base, and the junction held 10 bases outside the gene matches. Germline V gene data show CDR1 as SGHRS and CDR2 as YFSETQ.